This record covers a single T cell receptor (beta chain). The sample comes from a study of shared clonotypes between healthy human individuals. Clones were read by immunoSEQ multiplex PCR, and TCRdb kept only the in-frame ones, dropping some. The repertoire has around 2.5 million clones, under 95% of them found once; the top ten carry approximately 0.36%. Trimming cost V 6 bases and J 2 bases, with 17 bases left between them. The CDR3 spans 15 residues. Germline V gene lookup returns CDR1 ENHRY and CDR2 SYGVKD. The gene calls are TRBV10-3 and TRBJ2-7; maybe TRBD1 (8 bases). This receptor was taken from a man between 18 and 35 years old in good health. Some clones in this sample may be carry-over from other donors' samples. The sequencing input was naive CD4+ T cells from PBMCs. Subset defined: CD45RA+ positively selected. In DNA form, the CDR3 reads TGTGCCATCAGCCTTACAGGGGGAGGGACCTACGAGCAGTACTTC. Protein: CAISLTGGGTYEQYF.